This is a list of T cell receptor beta chains from one sample in a study of response to subunit inactivated influenza vaccine. In TCRdb, the RT-PCR reads were re-called with MiXCR into one record per CDR3 protein. The table shows about 520,000 distinct CDR3 sequences, with around 7.9% occurring only once. Sample: PBMCs from blood, taken about 24 months after vaccination. Every receptor here comes from a man between 50 and 70 years old who received an inactivated influenza vaccine. The CDR3 runs from the conserved cysteine through the conserved F or W. Fields, in order: D gene, J gene, V gene, clone size, CDR3 protein, CDR3 DNA. The D gene is left open where the match is weak. The size of a clone is reported for some rows only, either as once, few or many, or as a class for expanded clones.

D: -; J: TRBJ1-4; V: TRBV28; size: many; CDR3: CASSSQDDRGYNEKLFF; DNA: TGTGCCAGCAGTTCGCAGGACGACCGGGGCTACAATGAAAAACTGTTTTTT
D: -; J: TRBJ1-1; V: TRBV4-3; size: many; CDR3: CASSQDFLGGTEAFF; DNA: TGCGCCAGCAGCCAAGATTTTTTGGGTGGAACTGAAGCTTTCTTT
D: -; J: TRBJ1-2; V: TRBV9; size: -; CDR3: CASSSTGGSNYGYTF; DNA: TGTGCCAGCTCCTCCACCGGGGGTTCTAACTATGGCTACACCTTC
D: -; J: TRBJ2-7; V: TRBV5-1; size: many; CDR3: CASSFQGNNEQYF; DNA: TGCGCCAGCAGCTTCCAGGGGAACAACGAGCAGTACTTC
D: -; J: TRBJ2-1; V: TRBV7-9; size: many; CDR3: CASSLEWGDHQFF; DNA: TGTGCCAGCAGCTTAGAATGGGGGGATCATCAGTTCTTC
D: -; J: TRBJ1-2; V: TRBV27; size: -; CDR3: CASSRGPLNYGYTF; DNA: TGTGCCAGCAGCCGGGGACCGCTTAACTATGGCTACACCTTC
D: -; J: TRBJ2-2; V: TRBV5-1; size: -; CDR3: CASSDGQSTGELFF; DNA: TGCGCCAGCAGCGACGGACAGAGCACCGGGGAGCTGTTTTTT
D: TRBD1; J: TRBJ1-5; V: TRBV10-3; size: many; CDR3: CAINLDRDYSNQPQHF; DNA: TGTGCCATCAACCTCGACAGGGACTATAGCAATCAGCCCCAGCATTTT
D: -; J: TRBJ1-5; V: TRBV12-3/TRBV12-4; size: few; CDR3: CASSLGSSVRNQPQHF; DNA: TGTGCCAGCAGTTTAGGAAGTAGTGTTCGCAATCAGCCCCAGCATTTT
D: -; J: TRBJ1-2; V: TRBV20-1; size: -; CDR3: CSASRGVYLYGYTF; DNA: TGCAGTGCTAGCAGGGGAGTTTATCTCTATGGCTACACCTTC
D: TRBD1; J: TRBJ1-1; V: TRBV6-5; size: few; CDR3: CASSYSTGGKWVTEAFF; DNA: TGTGCCAGCAGTTACTCGACAGGGGGCAAATGGGTCACTGAAGCTTTCTTT
D: -; J: TRBJ2-3; V: TRBV7-2; size: -; CDR3: CASSFTLVTDTQYF; DNA: TGTGCCAGCAGCTTTACCCTAGTTACAGATACGCAGTATTTT
D: TRBD2; J: TRBJ2-5; V: TRBV5-5; size: few; CDR3: CASNTAGEVRETQYF; DNA: TGTGCCAGCAACACCGCGGGGGAAGTAAGAGAGACCCAGTACTTC
D: TRBD1; J: TRBJ2-1; V: TRBV12-3/TRBV12-4; size: few; CDR3: CASSPPGTGMRNEQFF; DNA: TGTGCCAGCAGTCCACCCGGGACAGGGATGAGGAATGAGCAGTTCTTC
D: TRBD2; J: TRBJ2-3; V: TRBV20-1; size: few; CDR3: CSAKRLAGFSTDTQYF; DNA: TGCAGTGCTAAACGGCTAGCGGGTTTCAGCACAGATACGCAGTATTTT
D: -; J: TRBJ1-6; V: TRBV6-2/TRBV6-3; size: -; CDR3: CASSYPRRRGNSPLHF; DNA: TGTGCCAGCAGTTACCCTCGGCGACGGGGAAATTCACCCCTCCACTTT
D: -; J: TRBJ2-2; V: TRBV20-1; size: -; CDR3: CSASGRSATNTGELFF; DNA: TGCAGTGCTAGCGGAAGGAGCGCCACGAACACCGGGGAGCTGTTTTTT
D: -; J: TRBJ2-2; V: TRBV27; size: few; CDR3: CASSYWTTNTGELFF; DNA: TGTGCCAGCAGTTATTGGACAACAAACACCGGGGAGCTGTTTTTT
D: -; J: TRBJ1-5; V: TRBV2; size: many; CDR3: CASSEVLGGNQPQHF; DNA: TGTGCCAGCAGTGAAGTCTTAGGGGGAAATCAGCCCCAGCATTTT
D: TRBD2; J: TRBJ2-2; V: TRBV29-1; size: many; CDR3: CSVGGLAGRIGELFF; DNA: TGCAGCGTCGGGGGACTAGCGGGGAGGATCGGGGAGCTGTTTTTT
D: -; J: TRBJ2-1; V: TRBV5-4; size: few; CDR3: CASSLLSGSYNEQFF; DNA: TGTGCCAGCAGCTTGCTGTCGGGCTCCTACAATGAGCAGTTCTTC
D: TRBD1; J: TRBJ2-3; V: TRBV12-3/TRBV12-4; size: -; CDR3: CASTPQGKRDDTQYF; DNA: TGTGCCAGCACACCACAGGGGAAGAGGGACGATACGCAGTATTTT
D: -; J: TRBJ2-1; V: TRBV28; size: many; CDR3: CASRKGSARNEQFF; DNA: TGTGCCAGCAGAAAGGGATCCGCGCGGAATGAGCAGTTCTTC
D: -; J: TRBJ1-6; V: TRBV2; size: many; CDR3: CASMVSAYNSPLHF; DNA: TGTGCCAGCATGGTGTCGGCTTATAATTCACCCCTCCACTTT
D: -; J: TRBJ2-7; V: TRBV30; size: -; CDR3: CAWSEEGWNYEQYF; DNA: TGTGCCTGGAGTGAAGAGGGCTGGAACTACGAGCAGTACTTC
D: TRBD1; J: TRBJ2-5; V: TRBV14; size: many; CDR3: CASSRDRGQETQYF; DNA: TGTGCCAGCAGCCGAGACAGGGGTCAAGAGACCCAGTACTTC
D: TRBD2; J: TRBJ2-7; V: TRBV7-8; size: few; CDR3: CASSVTSFSYEQYF; DNA: TGTGCCAGCAGCGTGACTAGCTTTTCCTACGAGCAGTACTTC
D: TRBD1; J: TRBJ2-3; V: TRBV3-1; size: -; CDR3: CASSVSGGWVTQYF; DNA: TGTGCCAGCAGCGTGTCAGGGGGCTGGGTTACGCAGTATTTT
D: -; J: TRBJ1-1; V: TRBV2; size: few; CDR3: CASSDSLDAEAFF; DNA: TGTGCCAGCAGTGACTCCCTTGACGCTGAAGCTTTCTTT
D: TRBD1; J: TRBJ1-5; V: TRBV20-1; size: many; CDR3: CSATRTGPSNQPQHF; DNA: TGCAGTGCTACCCGGACAGGGCCTAGCAATCAGCCCCAGCATTTT
D: TRBD1; J: TRBJ2-7; V: TRBV7-8; size: -; CDR3: CASSLMQGAYEQYF; DNA: TGTGCCAGCAGCTTAATGCAGGGGGCCTACGAGCAGTACTTC
D: TRBD1; J: TRBJ2-7; V: TRBV5-1; size: -; CDR3: CASRDRTSYEQYF; DNA: TGCGCCAGCAGGGACAGGACGAGCTACGAGCAGTACTTC
D: -; J: TRBJ2-3; V: TRBV6-1; size: -; CDR3: CASGRNGGQIDTQYF; DNA: TGTGCCAGCGGACGGAACGGGGGCCAGATAGATACGCAGTATTTT
D: -; J: TRBJ1-1; V: TRBV10-3; size: -; CDR3: CAIRTEGGRESYTEAFF; DNA: TGTGCCATCAGGACGGAGGGCGGTCGAGAGTCCTACACTGAAGCTTTCTTT
D: -; J: TRBJ2-2; V: TRBV12-3/TRBV12-4; size: many; CDR3: CASSFNTGELFF; DNA: TGTGCCAGCAGTTTTAACACCGGGGAGCTGTTTTTT
D: -; J: TRBJ1-1; V: TRBV24-1; size: -; CDR3: CATARGTEAFF; DNA: TGTGCCACCGCTAGGGGCACTGAAGCTTTCTTT
D: -; J: TRBJ1-2; V: TRBV7-8; size: -; CDR3: CASSLDRADYGYTF; DNA: TGTGCCAGCAGCTTAGACAGGGCCGACTATGGCTACACCTTC
D: TRBD2; J: TRBJ2-1; V: TRBV5-1; size: -; CDR3: CASSLPGLAGGYYNEQFF; DNA: TGCGCCAGCAGCTTACCGGGACTAGCGGGGGGGTACTACAATGAGCAGTTCTTC
D: TRBD2; J: TRBJ2-5; V: TRBV27; size: few; CDR3: CATQLAGYPGTQYF; DNA: TGTGCCACCCAACTAGCGGGGTACCCGGGGACCCAGTACTTC
D: TRBD1; J: TRBJ2-5; V: TRBV5-6; size: -; CDR3: CASSFRDRLLETQYF; DNA: TGTGCCAGCAGCTTCCGGGACAGACTCTTGGAGACCCAGTACTTC
D: -; J: TRBJ2-1; V: TRBV7-2; size: few; CDR3: CASSLVSGSHNEQFF; DNA: TGTGCCAGCAGCTTAGTTTCGGGATCCCACAATGAGCAGTTCTTC
D: -; J: TRBJ2-3; V: TRBV11-2; size: many; CDR3: CASSLVDTTGTDTQYF; DNA: TGTGCCAGCAGCTTAGTCGACACGACCGGCACAGATACGCAGTATTTT
D: -; J: TRBJ2-5; V: TRBV20-1; size: few; CDR3: CSARNALGGTETQYF; DNA: TGCAGTGCTAGGAACGCCCTCGGGGGTACAGAGACCCAGTACTTC
D: -; J: TRBJ1-4; V: TRBV6-1; size: -; CDR3: CTSRTAATNEKLFF; DNA: TGTACCAGCAGGACAGCGGCAACTAATGAAAAACTGTTTTTT
D: -; J: TRBJ2-5; V: TRBV5-5; size: few; CDR3: CASSARPEETQYF; DNA: TGTGCCAGCAGCGCCCGACCCGAAGAGACCCAGTACTTC
D: -; J: TRBJ2-5; V: TRBV4-3; size: many; CDR3: CASSPQRRETQYF; DNA: TGCGCCAGCAGCCCGCAGAGACGTGAGACCCAGTACTTC
D: TRBD1; J: TRBJ1-2; V: TRBV5-1; size: many; CDR3: CASSVGPGQALKPNYGYTF; DNA: TGCGCCAGCAGCGTCGGTCCGGGACAGGCCTTAAAGCCTAACTATGGCTACACCTTC
D: -; J: TRBJ2-3; V: TRBV20-1; size: -; CDR3: CSARGGTRGPDTQYF; DNA: TGCAGTGCTAGAGGGGGGACGCGCGGCCCAGATACGCAGTATTTT
D: TRBD1; J: TRBJ2-7; V: TRBV5-1; size: few; CDR3: CASSFDRGRDEQYF; DNA: TGCGCCAGCAGCTTCGACAGGGGGCGCGACGAGCAGTACTTC
D: -; J: TRBJ2-3; V: TRBV15; size: -; CDR3: CATSRFSANTQYF; DNA: TGTGCCACCAGCAGATTCTCGGCCAATACGCAGTATTTT
D: TRBD1; J: TRBJ2-7; V: TRBV3-1; size: many; CDR3: CASSQPGQGTYEQYF; DNA: TGTGCCAGCAGCCAGCCGGGACAGGGCACCTACGAGCAGTACTTC